This TCR beta chain was sequenced during a study of technical replicates of blood from a few donors. Sequencing was performed with immunoSEQ multiplex PCR; in TCRdb, only in-frame clones are kept and a portion is missing. This repertoire shows 81,000 or so clones, 96% found once; its top ten account for 0.2%. The origin of this receptor is a human donor in good health. Sequenced material: T cells isolated from PBMCs.

CDR3 region: CASSQALAGSTSTDTQYF. The CDR3 DNA is TGCGCCAGCAGCCAAGCCCTAGCGGGGTCAACTAGCACAGATACGCAGTATTTT. The chain couples TRBV4-1 to TRBJ2-3; 9 nucleotides line up with TRBD2. The germline V gene encodes CDR1 MGHRA and CDR2 YSYEKL. With V trimmed by 1 base and J by 0 bases, 8 bases remained unmatched. The CDR3 spans 18 residues.